This is a list of T cell receptor beta chains from one sample in a study of cytomegalovirus exposure and HLA in healthy donors. This table comes from immunoSEQ multiplex PCR, and its TCRdb copy is limited to in-frame clones, with some not included. The table includes 200,000 to 250,000 clones, 75% to 90% detected once. Sequencing used PBMCs. These receptors were collected from a woman aged 40 to 50 in good health and CMV-seronegative. Each CDR3 is given with its conserved first and last residue. The order of the fields is D gene, J gene, V gene, clone size, CDR3 protein, CDR3 DNA. The D gene is left open where the match is weak. Only some rows state a clone size, as once, few, many or a class for expanded clones.

>NA|TRBJ1-4|TRBV18|NA
CASSPSLNEKLFF
TGTGCCAGCTCACCCAGTCTTAATGAAAAACTGTTTTTT
>NA|TRBJ1-4|TRBV6-1|NA
CASSSRYREKLFF
TGTGCCAGCAGTTCCCGGTACCGGGAAAAACTGTTTTTT
>TRBD2|TRBJ2-1|TRBV7-2|NA
CASSPYRTSGREQFF
TGTGCCAGCAGCCCTTACAGGACTAGCGGGAGGGAGCAGTTCTTC
>TRBD1|TRBJ2-5|TRBV10-1|NA
CASSPGTANERVQYF
TGCGCCAGCAGCCCCGGGACAGCTAACGAAAGGGTCCAGTACTTC
>TRBD2|TRBJ2-7|TRBV4-2|NA
CASSQATSGYPYEQYF
TGTGCCAGCAGCCAAGCGACTAGCGGTTATCCCTACGAGCAGTACTTC
>TRBD1|TRBJ1-4|TRBV10-1|NA
CASSEGTANNEKLFF
TGCGCCAGCAGTGAGGGGACAGCAAATAATGAAAAACTGTTTTTT
>TRBD1|TRBJ2-3|TRBV27|once
CASSQGALTDTQYF
TGTGCCAGCAGCCAGGGGGCCCTCACAGATACGCAGTATTTT
>TRBD2|TRBJ2-3|TRBV5-6|NA
CASTTQGTSGVTDTQYF
TGTGCCAGCACAACCCAGGGGACTAGCGGGGTCACAGATACGCAGTATTTT
>NA|TRBJ1-2|TRBV5-1|NA
CASSLAWAEGYTF
TGCGCCAGCAGCTTGGCCTGGGCCGAGGGCTACACCTTC
>NA|TRBJ2-7|TRBV6-1|NA
CASQADEQYF
TGTGCCTCACAGGCAGACGAGCAGTACTTC
>NA|TRBJ2-7|TRBV27|once
CASSPFSYEQYF
TGTGCCAGCAGTCCGTTCTCCTACGAGCAGTACTTC
>TRBD1|TRBJ2-7|TRBV6-6|NA
CASSYTSRDRDYEQYF
TGTGCCAGCAGTTACACTTCTCGAGACAGGGACTACGAGCAGTACTTC
>NA|TRBJ1-5|TRBV5-1|NA
CASSLEWGRGPEVVSPQHF
TGCGCCAGCAGCTTGGAATGGGGAAGAGGACCGGAGGTGGTCTCGCCCCAGCATTTT
>NA|TRBJ2-7|TRBV29-1|NA
CSVEWTERYEQYF
TGCAGCGTTGAATGGACAGAACGTTACGAGCAGTACTTC
>TRBD2|TRBJ2-1|TRBV4-2|NA
CASRLAGVRSYNEQFF
TGTGCCAGCAGACTAGCGGGAGTTAGGTCCTACAATGAGCAGTTCTTC
>TRBD2|TRBJ2-5|TRBV9|NA
CASSAGRLAGGPETQYF
TGTGCCAGCAGCGCCGGCAGACTAGCGGGAGGGCCCGAGACCCAGTACTTC
>NA|TRBJ2-7|TRBV28|NA
CASSPGHEQYF
TGTGCCAGCTCCCCGGGTCACGAGCAGTACTTC
>TRBD1|TRBJ2-5|TRBV27|NA
CASSFGTGGYGQYF
TGTGCCAGCAGTTTCGGGACAGGGGGCTACGGGCAGTACTTC
>TRBD1|TRBJ2-5|TRBV9|NA
CASSGQGQETQYF
TGTGCCAGCAGCGGACAGGGCCAAGAGACCCAGTACTTC
>NA|TRBJ2-3|TRBV7-3|once
CASSLSYGHLSTDTQYF
TGTGCCAGCAGCTTAAGTTACGGACACTTAAGCACAGATACGCAGTATTTT
>NA|TRBJ1-4|TRBV5-8|NA
CASSLTGSNEKLFF
TGTGCCAGCAGCTTGACGGGAAGTAATGAAAAACTGTTTTTT
>TRBD2|TRBJ2-3|TRBV28|NA
CASSLAGLAYSTDTQYF
TGTGCCAGCAGCCTGGCGGGACTAGCGTATAGCACAGATACGCAGTATTTT
>NA|TRBJ2-3|TRBV30|NA
CAWSVLSGVDTQYF
TGTGCCTGGAGTGTATTATCAGGGGTAGATACGCAGTATTTT
>TRBD1|TRBJ2-3|TRBV29-1|NA
CSVEVIQGTDTQYF
TGCAGCGTTGAAGTAATACAGGGGACAGATACGCAGTATTTT
>TRBD2|TRBJ2-1|TRBV2|NA
CASSSGTSLNEQFF
TGTGCCAGCAGTTCCGGGACTAGCCTAAATGAGCAGTTCTTC
>NA|TRBJ2-3|TRBV18|NA
CASSPPNSVTDTQYF
TGTGCCAGCTCACCACCGAATAGCGTAACAGATACGCAGTATTTT
>NA|TRBJ2-1|TRBV29-1|NA
CSAYYGQNNEQFF
TGCAGCGCATATTACGGACAGAACAATGAGCAGTTCTTC
>NA|TRBJ2-7|TRBV5-8|NA
CASSRVSEQYF
TGTGCCAGCAGCCGGGTGAGCGAGCAGTACTTC
>NA|TRBJ2-7|TRBV2|few
CASTFYYEQYF
TGTGCCAGCACCTTTTACTACGAGCAGTACTTC
>TRBD1|TRBJ1-2|TRBV10-3|NA
CAIRITGDQGGYTF
TGTGCCATCAGAATCACAGGGGATCAGGGAGGCTACACCTTC
>NA|TRBJ2-7|TRBV13|NA
CGPKGGIRTYEQYF
TGTGGGCCTAAGGGGGGGATCCGAACGTACGAGCAGTACTTC
>NA|TRBJ1-1|TRBV5-1|NA
CASSFVAENTEAFF
TGCGCCAGCAGCTTCGTGGCGGAGAACACTGAAGCTTTCTTT
>TRBD1|TRBJ2-1|TRBV5-1|NA
CASSPGTGVYNEQFF
TGCGCCAGCAGTCCCGGGACAGGGGTCTACAATGAGCAGTTCTTC
>NA|TRBJ2-3|TRBV6-1|NA
CASSESRQNTDTQYF
TGTGCCAGCAGTGAATCCCGACAGAACACAGATACGCAGTATTTT
>TRBD2|TRBJ2-1|TRBV4-2|NA
CASSQDWGGSYNEQFF
TGTGCCAGCAGCCAAGATTGGGGGGGGTCCTACAATGAGCAGTTCTTC
>TRBD1|TRBJ1-1|TRBV7-2|NA
CASSLAGTGGNEAFF
TGTGCCAGCAGCTTAGCCGGGACAGGGGGTAATGAAGCTTTCTTT
>TRBD2|TRBJ2-5|TRBV6-1|NA
CASSSGGSPQMEQYF
TGTGCCAGCAGCAGCGGGGGATCACCCCAGATGGAGCAGTACTTC
>NA|TRBJ2-5|TRBV6-1|few
CASSRELAGGKTQYF
TGTGCCAGCAGTAGAGAGCTAGCAGGCGGCAAGACCCAGTACTTC
>NA|TRBJ1-2|TRBV18|NA
CASSPLDRPSGYTF
TGTGCCAGCTCACCCCTCGACAGGCCTTCTGGCTACACCTTC
>NA|TRBJ2-7|TRBV9|NA
CASSVRGLGDEQYF
TGTGCCAGCAGCGTACGGGGTCTCGGCGACGAGCAGTACTTC
>NA|TRBJ1-1|TRBV10-3|NA
CAISVVWGGAGTEAFF
TGTGCCATCAGTGTGGTGTGGGGAGGAGCAGGCACTGAAGCTTTCTTT
>NA|TRBJ2-7|TRBV13|few
CASSSAYEQYF
TGTGCCAGCAGCTCTGCCTACGAGCAGTACTTC
>NA|TRBJ2-3|TRBV30|few
CAWSVQADTQYF
TGTGCCTGGAGTGTACAAGCAGATACGCAGTATTTT
>NA|TRBJ2-7|TRBV10-3|once
CAISVLEGREQYF
TGTGCCATCAGTGTTTTGGAGGGCCGCGAGCAGTACTTC
>TRBD1|TRBJ1-4|TRBV4-1|NA
CASSQDGTGAKLFF
TGCGCCAGCAGCCAAGATGGGACAGGGGCAAAACTGTTTTTT
>NA|TRBJ1-2|TRBV4-2|NA
CASSQDRDGGYGYTF
TGTGCCAGCAGCCAAGATCGAGATGGAGGGTATGGCTACACATTC
>NA|TRBJ1-2|TRBV30|NA
CAWTLVSGRSNGYTF
TGTGCCTGGACTCTCGTCAGCGGCAGGTCGAATGGCTACACCTTC
>NA|TRBJ1-5|TRBV19|NA
CASSIVGLDQPQHF
TGTGCCAGTAGTATTGTGGGGCTGGATCAGCCCCAGCATTTT
>NA|TRBJ2-6|TRBV27|once
CASSLQSQAPGANVLTF
TGTGCCAGCAGTTTGCAGAGTCAGGCACCTGGGGCCAACGTCCTGACTTTC